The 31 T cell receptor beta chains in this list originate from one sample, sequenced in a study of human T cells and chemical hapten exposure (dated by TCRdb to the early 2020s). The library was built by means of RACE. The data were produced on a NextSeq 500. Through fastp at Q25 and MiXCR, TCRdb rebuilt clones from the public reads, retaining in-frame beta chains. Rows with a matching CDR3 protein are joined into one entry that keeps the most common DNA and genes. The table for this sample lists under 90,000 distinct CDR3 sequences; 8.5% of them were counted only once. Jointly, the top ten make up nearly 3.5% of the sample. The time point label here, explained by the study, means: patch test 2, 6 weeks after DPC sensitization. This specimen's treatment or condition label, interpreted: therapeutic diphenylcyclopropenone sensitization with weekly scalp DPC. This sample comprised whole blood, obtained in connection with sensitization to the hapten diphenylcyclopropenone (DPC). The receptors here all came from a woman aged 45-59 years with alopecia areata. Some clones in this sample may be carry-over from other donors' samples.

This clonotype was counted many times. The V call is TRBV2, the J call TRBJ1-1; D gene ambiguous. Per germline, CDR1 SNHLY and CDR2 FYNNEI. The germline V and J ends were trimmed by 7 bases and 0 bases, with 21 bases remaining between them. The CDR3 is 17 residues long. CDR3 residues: CASTMDSPEGMNTEAFF. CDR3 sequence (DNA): TGTGCCAGCACTATGGACTCCCCCGAGGGCATGAACACTGAAGCTTTCTTT.

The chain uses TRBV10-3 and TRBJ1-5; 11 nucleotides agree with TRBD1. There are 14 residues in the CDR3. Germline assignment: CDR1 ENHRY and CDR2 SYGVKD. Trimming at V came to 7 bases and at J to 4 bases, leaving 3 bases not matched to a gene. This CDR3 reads CAIKGQGANQPQHF. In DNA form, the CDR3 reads TGTGCCATCAAAGGACAGGGGGCGAATCAGCCCCAGCATTTT.

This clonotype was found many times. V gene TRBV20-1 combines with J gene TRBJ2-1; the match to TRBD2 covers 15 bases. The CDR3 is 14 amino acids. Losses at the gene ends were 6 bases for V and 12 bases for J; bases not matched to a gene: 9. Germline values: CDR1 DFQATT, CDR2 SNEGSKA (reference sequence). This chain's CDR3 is CSATGLAGGRGQFF. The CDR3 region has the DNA TGCAGTGCAACGGGACTAGCGGGAGGTAGGGGGCAGTTCTTC.

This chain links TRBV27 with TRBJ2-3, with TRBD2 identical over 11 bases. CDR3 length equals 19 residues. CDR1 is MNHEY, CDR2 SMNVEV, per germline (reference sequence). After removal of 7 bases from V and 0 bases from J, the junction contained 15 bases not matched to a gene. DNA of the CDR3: TGTGCCAGCAAAGGAGGCAGGCCAGGACTAGCGGGTAGCACAGATACGCAGTATTTT. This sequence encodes CASKGGRPGLAGSTDTQYF.

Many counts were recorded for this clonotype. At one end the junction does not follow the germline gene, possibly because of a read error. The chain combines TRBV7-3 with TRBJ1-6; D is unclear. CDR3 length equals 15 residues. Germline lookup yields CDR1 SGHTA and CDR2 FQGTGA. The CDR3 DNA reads TGTGCCAGCAGCATAACACGAATCTATAATTCACCCCTCCACTTT. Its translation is CASSITRIYNSPLHF.

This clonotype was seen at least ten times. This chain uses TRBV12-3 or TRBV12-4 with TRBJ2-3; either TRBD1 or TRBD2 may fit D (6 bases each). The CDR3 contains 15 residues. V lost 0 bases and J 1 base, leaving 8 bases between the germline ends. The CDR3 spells CASSLAGGGTDTQYF. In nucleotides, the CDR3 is TGTGCCAGCAGTTTAGCGGGGGGCGGCACAGATACGCAGTATTTT.

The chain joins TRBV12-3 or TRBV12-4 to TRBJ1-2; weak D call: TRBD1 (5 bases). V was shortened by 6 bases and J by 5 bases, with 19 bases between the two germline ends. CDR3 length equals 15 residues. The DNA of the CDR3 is TGTGCCAGCAGCCGGGGACCGCTACCGGAGTATGGCTACACCTTC. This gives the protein CASSRGPLPEYGYTF.

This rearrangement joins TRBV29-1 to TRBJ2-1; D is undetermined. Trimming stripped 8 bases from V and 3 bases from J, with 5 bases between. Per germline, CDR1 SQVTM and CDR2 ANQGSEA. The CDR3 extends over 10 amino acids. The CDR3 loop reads CSTSYNEQFF. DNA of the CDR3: TGCAGCACAAGCTACAATGAGCAGTTCTTC.

In nucleotides, the CDR3 is TGTGCCAGCAGAGAACGGACAGACAATGTACCGTCTGGAAACACCATATATTTT. Amino acid sequence: CASRERTDNVPSGNTIYF. The genes are TRBV6-2 or TRBV6-3 and TRBJ1-3; possibly TRBD1 for D (6 bases). The length of the CDR3 is 18 residues. V was clipped by 6 bases and J by 1 base, with 22 bases between them. CDR1 MNHEY and CDR2 SVGEGT come from the germline V gene.

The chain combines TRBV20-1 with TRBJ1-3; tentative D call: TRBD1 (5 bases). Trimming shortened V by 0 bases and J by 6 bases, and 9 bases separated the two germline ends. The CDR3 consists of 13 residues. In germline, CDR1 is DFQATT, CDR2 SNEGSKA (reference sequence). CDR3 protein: CSAREQAENTIYF. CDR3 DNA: TGCAGTGCTAGAGAACAGGCCGAAAACACCATATATTTT.

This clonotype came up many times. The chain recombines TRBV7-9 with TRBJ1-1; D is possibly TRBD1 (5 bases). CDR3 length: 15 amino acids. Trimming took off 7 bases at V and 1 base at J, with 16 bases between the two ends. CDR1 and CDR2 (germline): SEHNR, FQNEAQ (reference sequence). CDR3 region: CASTTDGQRNTEAFF. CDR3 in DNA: TGTGCCAGCACCACAGATGGACAACGGAACACTGAAGCTTTCTTT.

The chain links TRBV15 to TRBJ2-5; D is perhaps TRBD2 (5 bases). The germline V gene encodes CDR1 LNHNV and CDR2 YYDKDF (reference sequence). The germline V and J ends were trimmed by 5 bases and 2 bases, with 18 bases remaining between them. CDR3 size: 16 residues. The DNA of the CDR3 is TGTGCCACCAGCGGAAATACCAGGAGGAATCAAGAGACCCAGTACTTC. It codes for CATSGNTRRNQETQYF.

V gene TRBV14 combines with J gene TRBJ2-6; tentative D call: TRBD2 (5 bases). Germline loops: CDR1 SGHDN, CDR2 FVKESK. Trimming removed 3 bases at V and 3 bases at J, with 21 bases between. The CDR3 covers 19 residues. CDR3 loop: CASSQRGPWISGGANVLTF. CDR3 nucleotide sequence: TGTGCCAGCAGCCAGAGAGGCCCCTGGATCAGCGGTGGGGCCAACGTCCTGACTTTC.

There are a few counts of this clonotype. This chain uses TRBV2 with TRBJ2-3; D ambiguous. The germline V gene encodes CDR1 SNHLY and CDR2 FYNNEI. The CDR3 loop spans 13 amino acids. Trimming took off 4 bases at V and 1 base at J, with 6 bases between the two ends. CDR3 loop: CASSATGTDTQYF. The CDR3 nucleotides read TGTGCCAGCAGTGCAACGGGCACAGATACGCAGTATTTT.

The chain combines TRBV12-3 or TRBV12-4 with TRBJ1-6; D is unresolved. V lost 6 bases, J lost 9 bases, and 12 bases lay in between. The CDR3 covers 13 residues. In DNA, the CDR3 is TGTGCCAGCAGGGAGTATGCGAGTTCACCCCTCCACTTT. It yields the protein CASREYASSPLHF.

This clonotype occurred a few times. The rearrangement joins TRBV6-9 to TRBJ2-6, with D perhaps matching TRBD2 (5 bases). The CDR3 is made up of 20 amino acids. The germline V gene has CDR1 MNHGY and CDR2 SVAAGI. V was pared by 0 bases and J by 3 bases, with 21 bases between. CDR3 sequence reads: CASSYSILCFGGGGANVLTF. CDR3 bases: TGTGCCAGCAGTTATTCAATTCTTTGCTTCGGTGGAGGTGGGGCCAACGTCCTGACTTTC.

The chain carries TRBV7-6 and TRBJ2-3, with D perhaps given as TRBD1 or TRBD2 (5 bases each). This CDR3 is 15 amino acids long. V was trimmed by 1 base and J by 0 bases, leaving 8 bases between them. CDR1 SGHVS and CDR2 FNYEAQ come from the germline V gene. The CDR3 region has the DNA TGTGCCAGCAGCTTAGAGGGACCTAGCACAGATACGCAGTATTTT. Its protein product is CASSLEGPSTDTQYF.

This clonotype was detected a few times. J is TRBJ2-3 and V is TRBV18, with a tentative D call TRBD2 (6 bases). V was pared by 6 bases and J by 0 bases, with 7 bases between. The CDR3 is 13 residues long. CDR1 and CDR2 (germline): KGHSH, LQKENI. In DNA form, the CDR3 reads TGTGCCAGCTCGCGGGGAAGCACAGATACGCAGTATTTT. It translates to CASSRGSTDTQYF.

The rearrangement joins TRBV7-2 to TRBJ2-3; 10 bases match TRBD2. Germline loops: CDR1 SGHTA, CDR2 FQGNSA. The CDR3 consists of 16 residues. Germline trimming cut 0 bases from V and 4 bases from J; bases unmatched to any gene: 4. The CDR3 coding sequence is TGTGCCAGCAGCTTAGCTAGCGGGAGGACCCCAGATACGCAGTATTTT. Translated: CASSLASGRTPDTQYF.

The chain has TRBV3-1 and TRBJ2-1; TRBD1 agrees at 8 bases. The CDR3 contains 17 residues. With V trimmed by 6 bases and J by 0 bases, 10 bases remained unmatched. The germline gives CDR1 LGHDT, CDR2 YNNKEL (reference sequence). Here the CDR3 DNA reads TGTGCCAGCAGTCCTAGACAGGGGTCAAGCTCCTACAATGAGCAGTTCTTC. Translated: CASSPRQGSSSYNEQFF.

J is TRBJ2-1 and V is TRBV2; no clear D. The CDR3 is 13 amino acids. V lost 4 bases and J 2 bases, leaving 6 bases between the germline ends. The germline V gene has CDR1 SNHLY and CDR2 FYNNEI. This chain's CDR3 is CASSGQAYNEQFF. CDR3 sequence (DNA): TGTGCCAGCAGTGGGCAGGCCTACAATGAGCAGTTCTTC.

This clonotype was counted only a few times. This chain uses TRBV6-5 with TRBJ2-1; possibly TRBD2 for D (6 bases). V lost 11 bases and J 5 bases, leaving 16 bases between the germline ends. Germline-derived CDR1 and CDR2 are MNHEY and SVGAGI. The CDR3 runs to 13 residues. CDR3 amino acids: CAWGVQSNNEQFF. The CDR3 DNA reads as TGTGCCTGGGGGGTTCAGTCCAACAATGAGCAGTTCTTC.

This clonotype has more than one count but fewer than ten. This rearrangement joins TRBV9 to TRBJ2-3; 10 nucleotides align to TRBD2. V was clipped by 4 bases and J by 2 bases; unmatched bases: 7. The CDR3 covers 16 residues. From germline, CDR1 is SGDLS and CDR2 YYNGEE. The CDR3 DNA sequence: TGTGCCAGCAGCACAGGACTAGCGGATTACACAGATACGCAGTATTTT. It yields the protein CASSTGLADYTDTQYF.

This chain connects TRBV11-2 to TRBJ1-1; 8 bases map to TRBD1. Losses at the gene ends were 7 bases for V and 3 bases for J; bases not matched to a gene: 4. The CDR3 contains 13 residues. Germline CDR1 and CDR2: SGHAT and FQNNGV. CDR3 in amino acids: CASNPTGDTEAFF. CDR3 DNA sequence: TGTGCCAGCAACCCGACAGGGGACACTGAAGCTTTCTTT.

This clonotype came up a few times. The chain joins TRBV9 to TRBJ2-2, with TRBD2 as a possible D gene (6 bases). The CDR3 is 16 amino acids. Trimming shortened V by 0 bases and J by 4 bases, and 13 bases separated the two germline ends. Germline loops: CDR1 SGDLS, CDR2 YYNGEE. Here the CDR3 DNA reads TGTGCCAGCAGCGTAGGGTCTGGACTAACCACCGGGGAGCTGTTTTTT. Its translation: CASSVGSGLTTGELFF.

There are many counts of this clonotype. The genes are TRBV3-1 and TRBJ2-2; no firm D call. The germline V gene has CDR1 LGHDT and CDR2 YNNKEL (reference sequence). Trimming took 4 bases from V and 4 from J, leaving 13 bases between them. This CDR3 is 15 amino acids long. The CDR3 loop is CASSPTTRPTGELFF. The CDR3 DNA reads TGTGCCAGCAGCCCCACGACGCGTCCCACCGGGGAGCTGTTTTTT.

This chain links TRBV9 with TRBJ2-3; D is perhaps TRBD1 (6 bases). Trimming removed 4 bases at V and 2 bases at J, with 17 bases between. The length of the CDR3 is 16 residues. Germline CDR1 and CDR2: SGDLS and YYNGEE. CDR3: CASSPTGQDYTDTQYF. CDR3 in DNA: TGTGCCAGCAGCCCAACGGGACAAGATTACACAGATACGCAGTATTTT.

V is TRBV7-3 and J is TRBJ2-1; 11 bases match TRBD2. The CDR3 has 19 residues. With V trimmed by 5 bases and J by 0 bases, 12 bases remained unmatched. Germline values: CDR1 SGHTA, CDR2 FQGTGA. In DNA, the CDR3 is TGTGCCAGCAGCCCTCTAGCGGGGGGCCTCCTGAGCTCCTACAATGAGCAGTTCTTC. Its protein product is CASSPLAGGLLSSYNEQFF.

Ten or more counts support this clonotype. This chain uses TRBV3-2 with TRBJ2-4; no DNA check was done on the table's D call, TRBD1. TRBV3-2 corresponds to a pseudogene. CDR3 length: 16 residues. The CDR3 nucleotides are TGTGCCAGCAGCCAAGTTGCGGGGACATGCAAAAACATTCAGTACTTC. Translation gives CASSQVAGTCKNIQYF.

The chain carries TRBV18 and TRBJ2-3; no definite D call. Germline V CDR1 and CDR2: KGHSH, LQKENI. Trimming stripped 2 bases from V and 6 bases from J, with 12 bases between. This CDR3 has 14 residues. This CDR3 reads CASSPAVVTDTQYF. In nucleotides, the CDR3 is TGTGCCAGCTCACCAGCGGTAGTGACGGATACGCAGTATTTT.

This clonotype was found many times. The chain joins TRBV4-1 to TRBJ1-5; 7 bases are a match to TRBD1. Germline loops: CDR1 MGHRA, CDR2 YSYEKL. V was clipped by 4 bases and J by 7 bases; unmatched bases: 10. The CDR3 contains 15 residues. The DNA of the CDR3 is TGCGCCAGCAGCCTGGCGACAGGGTATGGCCAGCCCCAGCATTTT. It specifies CASSLATGYGQPQHF.